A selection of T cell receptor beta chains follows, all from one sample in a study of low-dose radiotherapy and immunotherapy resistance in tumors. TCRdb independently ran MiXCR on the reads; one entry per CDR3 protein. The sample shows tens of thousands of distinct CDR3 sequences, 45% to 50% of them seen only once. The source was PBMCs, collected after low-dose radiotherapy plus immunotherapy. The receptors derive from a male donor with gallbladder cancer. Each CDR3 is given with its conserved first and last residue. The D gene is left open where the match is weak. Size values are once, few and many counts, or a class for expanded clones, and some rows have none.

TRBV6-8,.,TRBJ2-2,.,CASREVDVVAGELFF,TGTGCCAGCAGGGAGGTAGACGTCGTGGCCGGGGAGCTGTTTTTT
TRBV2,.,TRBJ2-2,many,CASSEERGSGELFF,TGTGCCAGCAGTGAAGAACGGGGGTCCGGGGAGCTGTTTTTT
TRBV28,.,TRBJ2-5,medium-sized,CASSLYRVGSQETQYF,TGTGCCAGCAGTTTGTACAGGGTAGGGAGTCAAGAGACCCAGTACTTC
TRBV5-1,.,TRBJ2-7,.,CASSLIASGNEQYF,TGCGCCAGCAGCTTGATCGCCTCGGGGAACGAGCAGTACTTC
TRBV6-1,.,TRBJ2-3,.,CASSRRAWADTQYF,TGTGCCAGTTCCCGCAGGGCTTGGGCAGATACGCAGTATTTT
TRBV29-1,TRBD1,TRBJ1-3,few,CSVEPGGSGNTIYF,TGCAGCGTTGAACCAGGGGGCTCTGGAAACACCATATATTTT
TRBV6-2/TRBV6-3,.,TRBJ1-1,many,CASSEPATGLNTEAFF,TGTGCCAGCAGTGAACCCGCCACAGGGTTGAACACTGAAGCTTTCTTT
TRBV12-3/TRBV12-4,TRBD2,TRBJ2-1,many,CASSFGAGIYNEQFF,TGTGCCAGCAGTTTTGGAGCGGGGATTTACAATGAGCAGTTCTTC
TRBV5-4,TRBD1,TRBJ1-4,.,CASKLTGSEKLFF,TGTGCCAGCAAACTGACAGGGAGTGAAAAACTGTTTTTT
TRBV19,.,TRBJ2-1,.,CASRSGTRGREQFF,TGTGCCAGTAGATCCGGGACCAGGGGTAGGGAGCAGTTCTTC
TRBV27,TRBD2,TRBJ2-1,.,CASRLAGAHNEQFF,TGTGCCAGCAGACTAGCGGGGGCCCACAATGAGCAGTTCTTC
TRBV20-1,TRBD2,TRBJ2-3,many,CSARTSGNKDTQYF,TGCAGTGCTAGGACTAGCGGGAATAAAGATACGCAGTATTTT
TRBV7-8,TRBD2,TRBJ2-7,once,CASSLGLASYEQYF,TGTGCCAGCAGCTTGGGACTAGCGTCCTACGAGCAGTACTTC
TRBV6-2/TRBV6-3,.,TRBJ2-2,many,CASSISANTGELFF,TGTGCCAGCAGTATATCAGCGAACACCGGGGAGCTGTTTTTT
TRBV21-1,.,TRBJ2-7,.,CASSRRGALLGEQYF,TGTGCCAGCAGCAGAAGAGGGGCACTTCTAGGCGAGCAGTACTTC
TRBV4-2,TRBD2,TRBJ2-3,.,CASSHGLAGARSTDTQYF,TGTGCCAGCAGCCATGGACTAGCGGGGGCGCGTAGCACAGATACGCAGTATTTT
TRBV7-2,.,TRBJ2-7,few,CASTPRSGGFHEQYF,TGTGCCAGCACCCCACGGTCAGGGGGGTTCCACGAGCAGTACTTC
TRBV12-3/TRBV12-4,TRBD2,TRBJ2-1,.,CASSPDLAGGLDEQFF,TGTGCCAGCAGCCCCGATTTAGCGGGGGGGCTTGATGAGCAGTTCTTC
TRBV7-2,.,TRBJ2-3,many,CASSSTGDTQYF,TGTGCCAGCAGCTCCACTGGCGATACGCAGTATTTT
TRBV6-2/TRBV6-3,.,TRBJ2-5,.,CASSHAETQYF,TGTGCCAGCAGCCACGCAGAGACCCAGTACTTC
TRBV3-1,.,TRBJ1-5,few,CASSRSPRAGQHF,TGTGCCAGCAGCAGATCGCCACGGGCAGGGCAGCATTTT
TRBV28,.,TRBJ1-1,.,CASSRGNTEAFF,TGTGCCAGCAGCCGGGGCAACACTGAAGCTTTCTTT
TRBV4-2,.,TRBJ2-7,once,CASSQDTSSGYEQYF,TGTGCCAGCAGCCAAGATACTAGCTCGGGTTACGAGCAGTACTTC
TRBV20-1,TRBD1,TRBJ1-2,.,CSAPGQGYGYTF,TGCAGTGCTCCCGGACAGGGCTATGGCTACACCTTC
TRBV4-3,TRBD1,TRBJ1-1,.,CASSQDAPGQMNTEAFF,TGCGCCAGCAGCCAAGACGCGCCGGGACAGATGAACACTGAAGCTTTCTTT
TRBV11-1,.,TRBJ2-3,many,CASSPRSSSTDTQYF,TGTGCCAGCAGCCCCCGTAGTTCCTCCACAGATACGCAGTATTTT
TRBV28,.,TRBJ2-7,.,CASSLTQAGSYEQYF,TGTGCCAGCAGTTTAACACAGGCGGGTTCCTACGAGCAGTACTTC
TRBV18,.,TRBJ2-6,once,CASSPGLAYSGANVLTF,TGTGCCAGCTCGCCGGGATTGGCCTACTCTGGGGCCAACGTCCTGACTTTC
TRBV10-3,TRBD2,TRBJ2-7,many,CAISEGLALVYEQYF,TGTGCCATCAGTGAGGGACTAGCGCTTGTCTACGAGCAGTACTTC
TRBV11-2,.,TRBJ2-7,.,CASSLVGGGTSYEQYF,TGTGCCAGCAGCTTAGTTGGTGGGGGGACCTCCTACGAGCAGTACTTC
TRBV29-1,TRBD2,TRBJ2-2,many,CSVGAGLVATGELFF,TGCAGCGTTGGGGCGGGACTAGTAGCCACCGGGGAGCTGTTTTTT
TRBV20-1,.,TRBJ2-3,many,CSARAGGTSTDTQYF,TGCAGTGCTAGAGCTGGCGGAACTAGCACAGATACGCAGTATTTT
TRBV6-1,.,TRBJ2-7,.,CASSEQANYEQYF,TGTGCCAGCAGTGAACAAGCAAACTACGAGCAGTACTTC
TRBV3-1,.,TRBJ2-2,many,CASSLRRANTGELFF,TGTGCCAGCAGCCTCCGAAGGGCGAACACCGGGGAGCTGTTTTTT
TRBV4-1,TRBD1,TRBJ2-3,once,CASSPGTVSTDTQYF,TGCGCCAGCAGCCCCGGGACAGTTAGCACAGATACGCAGTATTTT
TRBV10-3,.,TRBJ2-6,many,CAIGASGAGGANVLTF,TGTGCCATCGGCGCCTCGGGGGCAGGGGGGGCCAACGTCCTGACTTTC
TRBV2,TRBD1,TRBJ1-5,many,CASSEDRQGTGAQHF,TGTGCCAGCAGTGAAGATCGGCAGGGTACAGGGGCCCAGCATTTT
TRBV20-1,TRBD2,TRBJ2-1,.,CSASKTSGGNEQFF,TGCAGTGCTAGTAAGACTAGCGGGGGAAATGAGCAGTTCTTC
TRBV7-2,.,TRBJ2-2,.,CASSLAPQGRGGELFF,TGTGCCAGCAGCTTAGCGCCTCAGGGAAGGGGCGGGGAGCTGTTTTTT
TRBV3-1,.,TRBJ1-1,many,CARIRDIQGPNTEAFF,TGTGCCAGGATCCGAGATATTCAGGGCCCGAACACTGAAGCTTTCTTT
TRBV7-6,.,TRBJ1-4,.,CASSGTTGLNEKLFFFFF,.
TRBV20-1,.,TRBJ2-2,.,CSAPRSTGELFF,TGCAGTGCTCCTCGCTCTACCGGGGAGCTGTTTTTT
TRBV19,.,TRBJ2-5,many,CASSKQGWMETQYF,TGTGCCAGTAGCAAACAGGGTTGGATGGAGACCCAGTACTTC
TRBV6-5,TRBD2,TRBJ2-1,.,CAIKTSGKNNEQFF,TGTGCCATCAAGACTAGCGGAAAGAACAATGAGCAGTTCTTC
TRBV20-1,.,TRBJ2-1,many,CSARALLGRGATYNEQFF,TGCAGTGCTAGAGCCCTCCTTGGTCGGGGGGCCACTTACAATGAGCAGTTCTTC
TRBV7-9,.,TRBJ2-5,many,CASSDFLRVQETQYF,TGTGCCAGCAGCGATTTTCTGAGGGTTCAAGAGACCCAGTACTTC
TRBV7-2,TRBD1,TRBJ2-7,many,CASSPRGTGVYEQYF,TGTGCCAGCAGCCCACGCGGGACAGGGGTTTACGAGCAGTACTTC
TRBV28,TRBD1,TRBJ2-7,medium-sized,CASSPTTGTYEQYF,TGTGCCAGCAGTCCTACGACAGGGACGTACGAGCAGTACTTC
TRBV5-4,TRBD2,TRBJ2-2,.,CASSFREGTGELFF,TGTGCCAGCAGCTTTCGGGAGGGCACCGGGGAGCTGTTTTTT
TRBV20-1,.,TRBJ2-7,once,CSVKTRETYEQYF,TGCAGTGTTAAGACCCGGGAAACCTACGAGCAGTACTTC
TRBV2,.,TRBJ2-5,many,CASSEGASGQETQYF,TGTGCCAGCAGTGAGGGGGCTAGCGGTCAAGAGACCCAGTACTTC
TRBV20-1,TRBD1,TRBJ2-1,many,CSAPGQERRDEQFF,TGCAGTGCTCCAGGACAGGAAAGAAGGGATGAGCAGTTCTTC
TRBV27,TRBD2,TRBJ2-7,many,CASSLGLAGGTGQYF,TGTGCCAGCAGTTTAGGCCTAGCGGGAGGCACGGGGCAGTACTTC
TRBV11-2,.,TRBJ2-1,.,CASSSPGERVSSYNEQFF,TGTGCTAGCAGCTCCCCTGGGGAACGCGTTAGCTCCTACAATGAGCAGTTCTTC
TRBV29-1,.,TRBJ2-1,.,CSVEGGRRAYNEQFF,TGCAGCGTTGAAGGGGGGAGGCGAGCCTACAATGAGCAGTTCTTC
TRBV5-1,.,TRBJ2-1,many,CASSRGGTEYNEQFF,TGCGCCAGCAGCAGGGGGGGGACAGAATACAATGAGCAGTTCTTC
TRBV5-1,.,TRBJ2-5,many,CASSANTGREETQYF,TGCGCCAGCAGCGCCAATACAGGGAGGGAAGAGACCCAGTACTTC
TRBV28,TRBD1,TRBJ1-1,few,CASSSGQGFSEAFF,TGTGCCAGCAGTTCGGGACAGGGGTTTTCTGAAGCTTTCTTT
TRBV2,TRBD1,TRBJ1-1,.,CASTRDRALNTEAFF,TGTGCCAGCACCCGGGACAGGGCGTTGAACACTGAAGCTTTCTTT